Described below is a single T cell receptor (beta chain) sequence and its context. Its antigen is still unknown. The data stem from a study of T cells in Graves' hyperthyroidism and ophthalmopathy. This CDR3 is 16 amino acids long. V lost 4 bases to trimming and J lost 3 bases; unmatched junction nucleotides: 8. Germline V CDR1 and CDR2: SEHNR, FQNEAQ (reference sequence). Study outcomes and limitations: Blood held most thyroid clonotypes expanded above 0.001 frequency.

In making diagnoses, clinical symptoms, serum thyroxine and TRAb, thyroid ultrasound and orbital computed tomography were all used. PBMCs were sourced from approximately 9.3 ml fresh peripheral blood. The source material, RNA transcripts, was used to amplify TCR beta CDR3 regions. TCR CDR3 regions were first amplified by RT-PCR with HTBI primers. Each CDR3 protein gets one entry after TCRdb re-called the multiplex PCR reads with MiXCR. The repertoire includes 750,000 to 950,000 distinct CDR3 sequences, more than 30% of them detected once, and roughly 8.3% sits in the top ten. The sequenced sample was blood. This receptor was obtained from a man younger than 30 with Graves' hyperthyroidism. J is TRBJ1-5 and V is TRBV7-9; 8 positions agree with TRBD1. This CDR3 reads CASSSTGQGPNQPQHF. Written as DNA, the CDR3 is TGTGCCAGCAGCTCTACCGGACAGGGACCCAATCAGCCCCAGCATTTT.